Listed here is a single T cell receptor beta chain. Its specificity is unknown. The data were obtained in a study of T cell responses to AZD1222 COVID-19 vaccine. On the study more broadly: Second doses were pooled across both intervals (about 4 or about 12 weeks). Study observations and caveats: The repertoires were collected only after the peak T cell response. Spike was spanned by vaccine-associated CD4 TCRs, with dominance at 160-218 and 743-854. Vaccination with two AZD1222 doses was followed by a rise in Spike-specific TCR breadth and depth.

Data came from immunoSEQ multiplex PCR; TCRdb stores just in-frame clones and leaves some out. The repertoire holds 120,000 to 150,000 clones, with approximately 90% as singletons. The CDR3 runs to 16 residues. With 7 bases removed from V and 1 base from J, the gap between germline ends came to 14 bases. Germline CDR1 and CDR2: MDHEN and SYDVKM. Sequenced here: peripheral blood, sampled on day 0 of AZD1222 vaccination. The TCR comes from an adult in good health. The chain links TRBV28 to TRBJ2-6, with a possible D match to TRBD2 (7 bases). CDR3 in amino acids: CASTLGGASGANVLTF. CDR3 DNA sequence: TGTGCCAGCACCCTAGGGGGGGCGTCTGGGGCCAACGTCCTGACTTTC. Drawing the rest from reference TRBV28 and TRBJ2-6, the complete variable domain is DVKVTQSSRYLVKRTGEKVFLECVQDMDHENMFWYRQDPGLGLRLIYFSYDVKMKEKGDIPEGYSVSREKKERFSLILESASTNQTSMYLCASTLGGASGANVLTFGAGSRLTVL.